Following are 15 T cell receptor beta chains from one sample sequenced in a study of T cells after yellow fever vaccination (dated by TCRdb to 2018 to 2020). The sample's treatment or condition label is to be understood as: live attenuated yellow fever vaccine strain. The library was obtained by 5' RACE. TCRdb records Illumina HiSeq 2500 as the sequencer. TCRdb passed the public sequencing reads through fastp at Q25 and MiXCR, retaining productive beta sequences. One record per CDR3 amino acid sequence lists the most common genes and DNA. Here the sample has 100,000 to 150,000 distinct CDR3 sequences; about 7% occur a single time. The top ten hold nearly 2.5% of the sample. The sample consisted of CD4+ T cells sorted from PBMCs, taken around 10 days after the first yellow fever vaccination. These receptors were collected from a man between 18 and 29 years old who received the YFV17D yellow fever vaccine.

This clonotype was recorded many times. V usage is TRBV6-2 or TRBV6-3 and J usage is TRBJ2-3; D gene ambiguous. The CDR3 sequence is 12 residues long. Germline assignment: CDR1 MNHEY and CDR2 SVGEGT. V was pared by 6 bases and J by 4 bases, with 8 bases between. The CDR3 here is CASSLYADTQYF. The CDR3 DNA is TGTGCCAGCAGCCTGTACGCAGATACGCAGTATTTT.

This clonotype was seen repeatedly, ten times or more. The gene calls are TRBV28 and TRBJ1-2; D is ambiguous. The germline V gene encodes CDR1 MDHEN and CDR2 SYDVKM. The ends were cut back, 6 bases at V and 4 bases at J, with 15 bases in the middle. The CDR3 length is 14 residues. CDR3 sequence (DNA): TGTGCCAGCAGAGGGATTCGGGCTGGCTATGGCTACACCTTC. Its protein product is CASRGIRAGYGYTF.

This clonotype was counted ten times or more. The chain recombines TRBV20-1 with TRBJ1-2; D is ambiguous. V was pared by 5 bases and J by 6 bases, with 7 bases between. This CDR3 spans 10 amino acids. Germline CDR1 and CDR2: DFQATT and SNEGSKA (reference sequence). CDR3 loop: CSAREDGYTF. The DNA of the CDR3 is TGCAGTGCTCGTGAGGATGGCTACACCTTC.

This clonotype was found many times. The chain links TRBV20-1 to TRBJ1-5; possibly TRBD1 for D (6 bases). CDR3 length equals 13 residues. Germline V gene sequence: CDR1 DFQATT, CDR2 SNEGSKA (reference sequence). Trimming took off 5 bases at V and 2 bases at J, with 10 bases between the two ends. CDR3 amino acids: CSAEQGGNQPQHF. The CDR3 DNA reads TGCAGTGCTGAACAGGGCGGCAATCAGCCCCAGCATTTT.

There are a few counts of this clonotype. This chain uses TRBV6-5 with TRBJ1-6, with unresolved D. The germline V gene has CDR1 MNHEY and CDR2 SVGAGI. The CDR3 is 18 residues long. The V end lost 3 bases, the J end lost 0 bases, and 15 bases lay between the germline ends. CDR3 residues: CASSYEGRRSSYNSPLHF. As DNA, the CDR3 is TGTGCCAGCAGTTATGAAGGGCGGAGGAGCTCCTATAATTCACCCCTCCACTTT.

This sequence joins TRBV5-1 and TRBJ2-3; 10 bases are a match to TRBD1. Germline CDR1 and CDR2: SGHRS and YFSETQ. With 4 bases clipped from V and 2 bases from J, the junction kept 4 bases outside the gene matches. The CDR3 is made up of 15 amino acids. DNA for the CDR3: TGCGCCAGCAGCACCGGGACAGGGGTCACAGATACGCAGTATTTT. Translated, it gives CASSTGTGVTDTQYF.

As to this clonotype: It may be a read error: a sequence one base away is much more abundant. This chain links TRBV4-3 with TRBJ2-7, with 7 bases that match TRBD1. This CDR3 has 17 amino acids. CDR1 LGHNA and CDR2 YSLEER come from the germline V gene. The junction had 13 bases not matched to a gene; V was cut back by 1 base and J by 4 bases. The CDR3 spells CASSQGCNRDSPYEQYF. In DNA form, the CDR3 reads TGCGCCAGCAGCCAAGGTTGCAACCGGGACAGTCCATACGAGCAGTACTTC.

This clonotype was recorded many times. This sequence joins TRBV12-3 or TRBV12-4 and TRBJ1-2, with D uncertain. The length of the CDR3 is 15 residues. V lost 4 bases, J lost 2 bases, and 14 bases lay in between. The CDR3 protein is CASSSTTQGNYGYTF. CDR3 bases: TGTGCCAGCAGTTCCACGACCCAAGGAAACTATGGCTACACCTTC.

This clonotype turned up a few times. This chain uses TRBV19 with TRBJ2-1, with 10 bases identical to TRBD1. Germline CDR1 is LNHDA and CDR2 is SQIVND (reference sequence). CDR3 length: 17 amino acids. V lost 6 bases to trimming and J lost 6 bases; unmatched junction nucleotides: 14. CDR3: CASRWDRGRDKSNEQFF. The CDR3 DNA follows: TGTGCCAGTAGGTGGGACAGGGGTCGTGACAAAAGCAATGAGCAGTTCTTC. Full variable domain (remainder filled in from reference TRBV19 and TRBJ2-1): DGGITQSPKYLFRKEGQNVTLSCEQNLNHDAMYWYRQDPGQGLRLIYYSQIVNDFQKGDIAEGYSVSREKKESFPLTVTSAQKNPTAFYLCASRWDRGRDKSNEQFFGPGTRLTVL.

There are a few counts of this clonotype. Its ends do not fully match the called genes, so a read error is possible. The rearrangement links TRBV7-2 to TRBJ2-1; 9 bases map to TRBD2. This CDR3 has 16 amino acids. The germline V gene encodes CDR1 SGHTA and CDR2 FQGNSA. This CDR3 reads CASSLAGRGGYNEQFF. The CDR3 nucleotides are TGTGCCAGCAGCCTAGCGGGGAGAGGTGGCTACAATGAGCAGTTCTTC. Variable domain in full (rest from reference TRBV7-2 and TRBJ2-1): GAGVSQSPSNKVTEKGKDVELRCDPISGHTALYWYRQSLGQGLEFLIYFQGNSAPDKSGLPSDRFSAERTGGSVSTLTIQRTQQEDSAVYLCASSLAGRGGYNEQFFGPGTRLTVL.

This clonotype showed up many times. CDR3 nucleotides: TGTGCCAGCAGCGCGACGGCAACTAATGAAAAACTGTTTTTT. This gives the protein CASSATATNEKLFF. This rearrangement joins TRBV5-6 to TRBJ1-4; D is unclear. Germline V gene lookup returns CDR1 SGHDT and CDR2 YYEEEE. V gave up 4 bases and J gave up 0 bases, with 7 bases separating them. The CDR3 has 14 amino acids.

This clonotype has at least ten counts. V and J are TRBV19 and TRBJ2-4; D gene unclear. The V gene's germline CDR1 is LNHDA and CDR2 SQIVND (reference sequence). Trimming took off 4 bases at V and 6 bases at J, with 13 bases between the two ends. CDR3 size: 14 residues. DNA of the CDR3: TGTGCCAGTAGTAATCCCTTACGAGTAAACATTCAGTACTTC. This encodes CASSNPLRVNIQYF.

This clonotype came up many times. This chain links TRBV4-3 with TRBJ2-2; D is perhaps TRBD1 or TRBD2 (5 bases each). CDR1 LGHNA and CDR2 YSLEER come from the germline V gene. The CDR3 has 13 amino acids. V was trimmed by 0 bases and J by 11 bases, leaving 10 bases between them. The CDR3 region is CASSQDPGRELFF. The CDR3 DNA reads TGCGCCAGCAGCCAAGATCCGGGGCGAGAGCTGTTTTTT.

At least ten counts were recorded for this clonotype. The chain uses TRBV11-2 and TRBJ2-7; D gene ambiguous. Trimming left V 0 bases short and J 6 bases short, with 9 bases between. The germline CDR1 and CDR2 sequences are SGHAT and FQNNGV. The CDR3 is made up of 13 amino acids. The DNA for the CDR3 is TGTGCCAGCAGCTTAGATCAAATAGCCGAGCAGTACTTC. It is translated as CASSLDQIAEQYF.

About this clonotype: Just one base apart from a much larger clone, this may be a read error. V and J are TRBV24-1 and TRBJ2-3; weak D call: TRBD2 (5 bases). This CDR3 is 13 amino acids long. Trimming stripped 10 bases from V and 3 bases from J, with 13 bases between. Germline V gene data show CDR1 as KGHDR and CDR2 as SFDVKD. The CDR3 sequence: CATRRSGTDTQYF. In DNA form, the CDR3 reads TGTGCCACGCGTCGAAGCGGTACAGATACGCAGTATTTT.